This T cell receptor (beta chain) was observed in a study of neurological immune-mediated disorders. General study points: One related-CDR3 cluster, which may be a signature, held the repertoires of 18 of 34 multiple sclerosis patients after phylogenetic grouping. Patients with HTLV-1-associated myelopathy showed the most TCR clonal expansion. Those with multiple sclerosis showed the least, falling below healthy controls.

V shed 6 bases and J shed 0 bases, with 7 bases lying between them. This CDR3 spans 13 amino acids. The germline V gene encodes CDR1 MNHEY and CDR2 SVGAGI. From 15-18 subjects, every sequencing run obtained over 160 million TCR-beta sequences. Each CDR3 protein is one row after TCRdb ran MiXCR on the 5' RACE reads. The top ten hold roughly 7% of the sample, which has nearly 60,000 distinct CDR3 sequences, about 3.7% seen once. PBMCs stored at -80 C, numbering 2 million, were the origin of the unsorted libraries. In this sample, this clonotype turned up many times. The antigen is undetermined. The sample consisted of PBMCs. The chain couples TRBV6-5 to TRBJ2-3; D is ambiguous. This sequence was found in a woman aged 55-75 years with multiple sclerosis. The CDR3 protein is CASRDGSTDTQYF. DNA for the CDR3: TGTGCCAGCAGGGACGGAAGCACAGATACGCAGTATTTT.